The sequence of this T cell receptor (beta chain) was determined in a study of control samples from healthy donors and cancer patients. Libraries were prepared by immunoSEQ multiplex PCR; TCRdb keeps only in-frame clonotypes and omits some of them. This sample carries 150,000 to 200,000 clones, with 2% to 2.5% going to the ten biggest clones. The CDR3 has 17 amino acids. CDR1 is MGHRA, CDR2 YSYEKL, per germline. V shed 0 bases and J shed 4 bases, with 13 bases lying between them. Input material: blood. This clonotype was sampled from a woman aged 30 to 39 in good health. V usage is TRBV4-1 and J usage is TRBJ1-6; D gene ambiguous. CDR3 amino acids: CASSQDFQAYYNSPLHF. The CDR3 DNA follows: TGCGCCAGCAGCCAAGATTTCCAGGCTTATTATAATTCACCCCTCCACTTT.